The entry that follows covers one T cell receptor (beta chain) sequence. Its cognate antigen is unknown. Germline lookup yields CDR1 MDHEN and CDR2 SYDVKM. The CDR3 consists of 14 residues. Deletions cut 2 bases from V and 7 bases from J, with 15 bases between. The data belong to a study of CD8 T cell repertoires and HIV-1 epitope variants. The overall study: Controls were a CMV, EBV and flu pool, Ebola AY9, and no peptide.

Profiling relied on immunoSEQ multiplex PCR, and the TCRdb table lists in-frame clones only, not all of them. Of a few thousand clones in the sample, around 62% are singletons; the top ten hold about 46%. Points from the study as a whole: Six of nine antigen-specific clonotypes appeared cross-reactive to autologous or escape variants. Roughly 5 clonotypes recognized Nef KF9, one HW9, none TAALDMSHF.

The TCR originated in a male donor with HIV. Material for sequencing was cultured CD8+ T cells derived from PBMCs. V is TRBV28 and J is TRBJ2-7; possibly TRBD1 or TRBD2 for D (5 bases each). The CDR3 DNA is TGTGCCAGCAGTTTAGAATCGGGGCTGGGGGAGCAGTACTTC. It is translated as CASSLESGLGEQYF.